This note documents a single TCR beta chain sequence. The sample belongs to a study of blood T cell repertoires in COVID-19. Study as a whole: COVID-19 samples from acute and convalescent phases originated in the United States, Italy and Spain. Sample material is recorded as cDNA or gDNA derived from T cells, B-cell-depleted T cells, or PBMCs.

Germline-derived CDR1 and CDR2 are MNHEY and SVGAGI. The CDR3 is made up of 12 amino acids. With 6 bases clipped from V and 6 bases from J, the junction kept 2 bases outside the gene matches. Original data processing: Nucleated cell counts were estimated from reference gene primer amplification. Clones were read by immunoSEQ multiplex PCR, and TCRdb kept only the in-frame ones, dropping some. The V and J calls and the clone size are those of that table, but D and trimming were determined from the DNA. The sample carries approximately 240,000 clones, 65% to 90% recorded once. This rearrangement joins TRBV6-5 to TRBJ1-3; 7 bases map to TRBD1. The clonotype originates from a woman between 40 and 50 years old who had recovered from COVID-19. The material sequenced was peripheral blood. The CDR3 here is CASRTGVNTIYF. In DNA, the CDR3 is TGTGCCAGCAGAACAGGGGTAAACACCATATATTTT.